Given below is one TCR beta chain in context. Its antigen remains unknown. This sample stems from a study of monozygotic twins with cystic fibrosis. Overall study findings and caveats: Median Simpson clonality of approximately 0.01 suggested naive T cells predominated. No link emerged between shared CDR3 counts and age, concordance or severity. In 13 of 16 pairs, V gene usage was closest to the co-twin's.

Sequenced by immunoSEQ multiplex PCR; TCRdb stores in-frame clones only, minus some. Of around 30,000 clones listed, just over 90% are singletons. This CDR3 is 16 amino acids long. Germline-derived CDR1 and CDR2 are SEHNR and FQNEAQ (reference sequence). Trimming took 4 bases from V and 6 from J; bases not matched to a gene: 9. This receptor was taken from a girl aged 2 to 10 with cystic fibrosis. The sequencing sample was made of blood. The chain carries TRBV7-9 and TRBJ2-3; 11 positions agree with TRBD2. The CDR3 sequence: CASSSRLTSGGDTQYF. The CDR3 DNA follows: TGTGCCAGCAGCTCCCGCCTTACTAGCGGGGGTGATACGCAGTATTTT.